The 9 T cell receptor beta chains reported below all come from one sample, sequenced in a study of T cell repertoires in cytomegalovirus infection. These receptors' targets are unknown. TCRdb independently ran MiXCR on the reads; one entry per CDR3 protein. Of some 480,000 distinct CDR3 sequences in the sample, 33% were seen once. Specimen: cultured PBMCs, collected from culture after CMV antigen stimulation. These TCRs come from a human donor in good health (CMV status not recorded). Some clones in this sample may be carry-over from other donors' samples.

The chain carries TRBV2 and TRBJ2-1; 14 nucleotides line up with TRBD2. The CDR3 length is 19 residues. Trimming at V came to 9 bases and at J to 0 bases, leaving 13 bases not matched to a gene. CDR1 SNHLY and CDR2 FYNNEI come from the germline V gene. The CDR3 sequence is CARGPGLAGVMSSYNEQFF. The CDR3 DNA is TGTGCCAGGGGACCGGGACTAGCGGGAGTGATGAGCTCCTACAATGAGCAGTTCTTC.

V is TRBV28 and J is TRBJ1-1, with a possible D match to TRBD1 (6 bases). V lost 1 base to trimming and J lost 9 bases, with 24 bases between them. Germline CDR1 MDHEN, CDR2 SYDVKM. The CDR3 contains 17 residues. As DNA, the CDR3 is TGTGCCAGCAGTTTATCCCCTCAGGGTCGGCTTCAGGGGAAAGCTTTCTTT. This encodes CASSLSPQGRLQGKAFF.

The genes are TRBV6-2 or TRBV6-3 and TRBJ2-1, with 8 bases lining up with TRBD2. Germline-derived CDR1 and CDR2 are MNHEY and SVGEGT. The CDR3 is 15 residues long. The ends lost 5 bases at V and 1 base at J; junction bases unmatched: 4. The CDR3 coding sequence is TGTGCCAGCAGTATCAGCGGGAGATCCTACAATGAGCAGTTCTTC. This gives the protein CASSISGRSYNEQFF.

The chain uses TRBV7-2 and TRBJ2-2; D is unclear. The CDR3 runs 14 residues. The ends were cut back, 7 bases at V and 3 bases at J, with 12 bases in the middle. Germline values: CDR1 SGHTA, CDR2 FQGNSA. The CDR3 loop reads CASIESPDTGELFF. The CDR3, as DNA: TGTGCCAGCATCGAATCCCCTGACACCGGGGAGCTGTTTTTT. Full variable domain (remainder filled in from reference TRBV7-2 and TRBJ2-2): GAGVSQSPSNKVTEKGKDVELRCDPISGHTALYWYRQSLGQGLEFLIYFQGNSAPDKSGLPSDRFSAERTGGSVSTLTIQRTQQEDSAVYLCASIESPDTGELFFGEGSRLTVL.

Written as DNA, the CDR3 is TGCGCCAGCAGCCACGGACAGGGAATGAACTATAATTCACCCCTCCACTTT. Protein sequence: CASSHGQGMNYNSPLHF. J is TRBJ1-6 and V is TRBV4-3, with 8 bases aligning to TRBD1. Germline CDR1 reads LGHNA; CDR2 reads YSLEER. V shed 3 bases and J 3 bases; nucleotides not matched to a gene: 7. The CDR3 covers 17 residues.

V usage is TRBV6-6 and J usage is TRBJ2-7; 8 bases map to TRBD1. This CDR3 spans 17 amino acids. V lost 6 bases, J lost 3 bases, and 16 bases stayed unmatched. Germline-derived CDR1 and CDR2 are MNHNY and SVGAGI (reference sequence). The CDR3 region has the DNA TGTGCCAGCAGCGGCCAGCCGGGGTGGGACAGGAGCTACGAGCAGTACTTC. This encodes CASSGQPGWDRSYEQYF.

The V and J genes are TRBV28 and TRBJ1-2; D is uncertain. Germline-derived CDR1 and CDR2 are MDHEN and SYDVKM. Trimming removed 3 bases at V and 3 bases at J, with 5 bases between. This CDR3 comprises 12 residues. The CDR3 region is CASSLRDYGYTF. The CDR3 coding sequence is TGTGCCAGCAGTTTGAGGGACTATGGCTACACCTTC.

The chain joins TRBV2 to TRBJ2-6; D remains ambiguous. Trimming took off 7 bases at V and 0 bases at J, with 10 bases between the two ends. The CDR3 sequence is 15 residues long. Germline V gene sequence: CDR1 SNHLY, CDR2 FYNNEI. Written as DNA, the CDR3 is TGTGCCAGCAAGCCGGAGATCTCTGGGGCCAACGTCCTGACTTTC. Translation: CASKPEISGANVLTF.

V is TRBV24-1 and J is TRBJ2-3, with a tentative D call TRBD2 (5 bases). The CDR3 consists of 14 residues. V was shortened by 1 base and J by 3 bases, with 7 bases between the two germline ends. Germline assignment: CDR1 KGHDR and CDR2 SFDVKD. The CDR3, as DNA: TGTGCCACCAGTGATTTCGGGGTGACAGATACGCAGTATTTT. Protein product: CATSDFGVTDTQYF.